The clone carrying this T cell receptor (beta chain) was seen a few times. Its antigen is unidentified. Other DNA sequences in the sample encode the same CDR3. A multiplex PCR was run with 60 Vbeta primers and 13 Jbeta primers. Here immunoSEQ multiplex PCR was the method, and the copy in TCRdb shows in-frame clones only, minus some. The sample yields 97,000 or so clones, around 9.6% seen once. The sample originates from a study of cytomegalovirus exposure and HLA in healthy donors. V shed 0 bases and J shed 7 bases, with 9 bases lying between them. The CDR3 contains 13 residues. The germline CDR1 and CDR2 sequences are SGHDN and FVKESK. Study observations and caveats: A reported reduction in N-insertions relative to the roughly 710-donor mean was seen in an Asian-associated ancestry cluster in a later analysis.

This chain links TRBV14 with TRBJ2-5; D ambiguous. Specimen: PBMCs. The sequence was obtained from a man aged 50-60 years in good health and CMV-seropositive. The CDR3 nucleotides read TGTGCCAGCAGCCAAGAAGTCCAGGCGACCCAGTACTTC. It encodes CASSQEVQATQYF.